This passage covers 5 T cell receptor beta chains from one sample sequenced in a study of Tregs in tolerant kidney transplant recipients. Produced via immunoSEQ multiplex PCR; TCRdb's table is partial and in-frame only. The sample data list 14,000 or so clones. Mixed chimerism was transient after nonmyeloablative marrow transplants from related graft donors. The specimen was CD8+ T cells from blood (PBMCs), collected 6 months after the transplant. The source of these receptors is a human patient who received a combined kidney and bone marrow transplant. Some of the T cells might come from the graft donor.

Notes on this clone: The read comes to an end 3 residues before the CDR3 does, leaving the germline J gene to fill in the end. The gene calls are TRBV23-1 and TRBJ1-5, with 9 bases lining up with TRBD1. TRBV23-1 is filed as an ORF, its function uncertain. This CDR3 is 14 amino acids long. V lost 8 bases to trimming and J lost 5 bases; unmatched junction nucleotides: 7. CDR3 in amino acids: CASPLGQGDQPQHF. Partial CDR3 DNA: TGCGCCAGCCCCCTGGGACAGGGCGATCAGCCC.

As regards this clone: The read ends 3 residues before the CDR3 terminus; that terminus is restored from the germline J gene. This sequence joins TRBV7-7 and TRBJ2-1; 9 nucleotides align to TRBD1. The V gene end was trimmed by 5 bases and the J gene end by 8 bases; junction bases not matched to a gene: 7. Looked up from germline, CDR1 is SSHAT and CDR2 is FNYEAQ (reference sequence). CDR3 length equals 14 residues. The CDR3 sequence is CASSPIQGADEQFF. The sequenced part of the CDR3 DNA is TGTGCCAGCAGCCCCATACAGGGGGCGGATGAG.

As regards this clone: From the germline J gene comes the end of the CDR3, since the read stops 3 residues before it. V is TRBV29-1 and J is TRBJ2-7; possibly TRBD1 for D (6 bases). V was pared by 5 bases and J by 0 bases, with 14 bases between. The CDR3 covers 14 residues. CDR1 is SQVTM, CDR2 ANQGSEA, per germline. The DNA read from the CDR3 is TGCAGCGTTAGCGCAGGGGTTAGCTCCTACGAG. Its translation: CSVSAGVSSYE. The CDR3 in full is CSVSAGVSSYEQYF.

Comments on this clone: The CDR3 end lies 3 residues beyond the end of the read and is filled in from the germline J gene. J is TRBJ1-2 and V is TRBV6-2 or TRBV6-3; 10 bases line up with TRBD1. Germline CDR1 reads MNHEY; CDR2 reads SVGEGT. V lost 6 bases and J lost 6; bases outside the gene matches: 7. The CDR3 is 14 amino acids. CDR3: CASRIRDRGDGYTF. CDR3 DNA (partial): TGTGCCAGCAGAATCAGGGACAGGGGCGATGGC.

Remarks on this clone: The read gets to within 3 residues of the CDR3 end, and the germline J gene fills in the rest. This sequence joins TRBV14 and TRBJ1-2, with TRBD1 identical over 7 bases. The CDR3 totals 15 residues. Germline V gives CDR1 SGHDN, CDR2 FVKESK. V lost 4 bases and J lost 0; bases outside the gene matches: 5. The CDR3 region is CASSLRTGPNYGYTF. CDR3 DNA (partial): TGTGCCAGCAGCCTACGGACAGGCCCTAACTATGGC.